This entry lists 23 T cell receptor beta chains sequenced from one sample in a study of vaccination and CD4 T cells after COVID-19. These receptors are not linked to any known antigen. The Oncomine TCR Beta short-read assay was applied to DNA of cultured CD4+ T cells. TCRdb independently ran MiXCR on the PCR reads; one entry per CDR3 protein. The sample shows around 10,000 distinct CDR3 sequences, more than 35% of them seen only once. Treatment described: roughly 10-day PBMC culture with coronavirus spike peptide pools or control peptides (ViraFEST assay). Sequencing was performed on CD4+ T cells from blood, cultured in vitro. These TCRs come from a human donor who had recovered from COVID-19.

This chain links TRBV23-1 with TRBJ1-5, with D hard to call. TRBV23-1 is reported as an ORF; its role is uncertain. The V end was cut by 2 bases, the J end by 4 bases, with 18 bases between. CDR3 size: 17 residues. For the CDR3, the DNA is TGCGCCAGCAGTCAACCCGCAAATCGACGTGAGAATCAGCCCCAGCATTTT. Protein: CASSQPANRRENQPQHF.

This clonotype was counted only a few times. The rearrangement uses TRBV10-3 and TRBJ1-2, with D perhaps matching TRBD1 (5 bases). V was shortened by 8 bases and J by 0 bases, with 25 bases between the two germline ends. The CDR3 consists of 18 residues. The V gene's germline CDR1 is ENHRY and CDR2 SYGVKD. In DNA, the CDR3 is TGTGCCATCCGAGTGGTAGGGGACCAGCGCGTCACTAACTATGGCTACACCTTC. It codes for CAIRVVGDQRVTNYGYTF.

The rearrangement links TRBV6-1 to TRBJ2-7, with a possible D match to TRBD2 (5 bases). The germline gives CDR1 MNHNS, CDR2 SASEGT. The CDR3 covers 15 residues. V dropped 6 bases and J dropped 1 base, with 16 bases sitting between them. Here the CDR3 DNA reads TGTGCCAGCAGGGGTGGAGGTATAGCATCCTACGAGCAGTACTTC. Residues: CASRGGGIASYEQYF.

J is TRBJ2-7 and V is TRBV5-6, with 7 nucleotides matching TRBD1. J was trimmed by 4 bases and V by 2 bases; bases with no gene match: 3. There are 13 residues in the CDR3. Looked up from germline, CDR1 is SGHDT and CDR2 is YYEEEE. CDR3 coding DNA: TGTGCCAGCAGCTTTCCACAGGGGTACGAGCAGTACTTC. It is translated as CASSFPQGYEQYF.

This clonotype came up a few times. The DNA for the CDR3 is TGTGCCAGCAGCTTTACAGGGGACCCACCCCTCCACTTT. It is translated as CASSFTGDPPLHF. This sequence joins TRBV7-2 and TRBJ1-6; 7 positions agree with TRBD1. CDR1 and CDR2 from the germline V gene are SGHTA and FQGNSA. Germline trimming cut 3 bases from V and 11 bases from J; bases unmatched to any gene: 4. CDR3 length equals 13 residues.

The chain joins TRBV7-9 to TRBJ1-1; D not resolved. V lost 6 bases and J lost 0, with 5 bases in between. The CDR3 has 12 residues. The V gene's germline CDR1 is SEHNR and CDR2 FQNEAQ (reference sequence). The CDR3 loop is CASRALNTEAFF. CDR3 in DNA: TGTGCCAGCAGAGCGTTGAACACTGAAGCTTTCTTT.

The rearrangement joins TRBV6-1 to TRBJ2-7; D unclear. Germline CDR1 reads MNHNS; CDR2 reads SASEGT. V dropped 5 bases and J dropped 0 bases, with 11 bases sitting between them. The CDR3 consists of 14 residues. DNA of the CDR3: TGTGCCAGCAGTACCTATATCATCTCCTACGAGCAGTACTTC. This gives the protein CASSTYIISYEQYF.

This rearrangement joins TRBV12-3 or TRBV12-4 to TRBJ1-6, with a possible D match to TRBD1 (6 bases). The CDR3 spans 15 residues. Trimming cost V 0 bases and J 9 bases, with 12 bases left between them. In DNA, the CDR3 is TGTGCCAGCAGTTTAGCGGGGGGCAGCGTTTCACCCCTCCACTTT. It translates to CASSLAGGSVSPLHF.

This clonotype was observed a single time. The chain is built from TRBV12-3 or TRBV12-4 and TRBJ1-1; D is uncertain. There are 16 residues in the CDR3. Trimming shortened V by 2 bases and J by 4 bases, and 17 bases separated the two germline ends. The CDR3 DNA reads as TGTGCCAGCAGTTTATCCGGCAGAACCGCCCTCACTGAAGCTTTCTTT. Translating gives CASSLSGRTALTEAFF.

This chain uses TRBV25-1 with TRBJ2-7; D is ambiguous. The CDR3 consists of 12 residues. The V gene lost 4 bases and the J gene lost 3 bases, with 7 bases spanning the gap. Germline V lookup: CDR1 MGHDK, CDR2 SYGVNS. CDR3 sequence reads: CASSAKSYEQYF. CDR3 in DNA: TGTGCCAGCAGTGCCAAGAGCTACGAGCAGTACTTC.

The chain couples TRBV10-1 to TRBJ2-6; D is unclear. This CDR3 is built from 17 residues. The germline CDR1 and CDR2 sequences are WNHNN and SYGVQD (reference sequence). The V gene lost 2 bases and the J gene lost 0 bases, with 11 bases spanning the gap. The CDR3 nucleotides read TGCGCCAGCAGTGAGGAAGGTCACCACTCTGGGGCCAACGTCCTGACTTTC. It translates to CASSEEGHHSGANVLTF.

CDR3 region: CASSPLVGGWSEQYF. The CDR3 nucleotides read TGTGCCAGCAGTCCACTGGTGGGAGGGTGGAGCGAGCAGTACTTC. The V and J genes are TRBV12-3 or TRBV12-4 and TRBJ2-7; 7 bases are a match to TRBD2. This CDR3 contains 15 residues. The junction had 13 bases not matched to a gene; V was cut back by 5 bases and J by 6 bases.

This clonotype was detected only a few times. The chain uses TRBV20-1 and TRBJ1-2; D is unresolved. Germline V lookup: CDR1 DFQATT, CDR2 SNEGSKA (reference sequence). The CDR3 totals 18 residues. V shed 2 bases and J shed 4 bases, with 26 bases lying between them. CDR3 coding DNA: TGCAGTGCTAGAAGATTAAGTGGGGTCGGACCCTCGGTCTATGGCTACACCTTC. It encodes CSARRLSGVGPSVYGYTF.

This clonotype has more than one count but fewer than ten. The chain links TRBV11-2 to TRBJ2-4, with TRBD2 identical over 9 bases. The V segment lost 4 bases and the J segment 6 bases; nucleotides outside the gene matches: 7. This CDR3 region has 15 residues. Germline CDR1 reads SGHAT; CDR2 reads FQNNGV. This CDR3 reads CASSSGTSLANIQYF. The CDR3 region has the DNA TGTGCCAGCAGCTCCGGGACTAGCTTGGCAAACATTCAGTACTTC.

V is TRBV2 and J is TRBJ1-2; D gene ambiguous. The V and J ends lost 4 bases and 6 bases respectively, with 9 bases between them. Germline V lookup: CDR1 SNHLY, CDR2 FYNNEI. This CDR3 comprises 12 residues. The CDR3, as DNA: TGTGCCAGCAGTGTAACCCGGGATGGCTACACCTTC. Protein sequence: CASSVTRDGYTF.

The gene calls are TRBV30 and TRBJ2-5; the D gene is possibly TRBD1 (6 bases). The CDR3 extends over 13 amino acids. V lost 0 bases, J lost 4 bases, and 9 bases lay in between. Germline V lookup: CDR1 GTSNPN, CDR2 SVGIG (reference sequence). CDR3 in DNA: TGTGCCTGGAGTGTACAGGGCCCAGAGACCCAGTACTTC. This gives the protein CAWSVQGPETQYF.

The chain employs TRBV6-2 or TRBV6-3 and TRBJ2-3; the D call may be TRBD1 or TRBD2 (5 bases each). V lost 8 bases and J 5 bases, leaving 14 bases between the germline ends. CDR1 is MNHEY and CDR2 is SVGEGT in the germline V gene. The CDR3 is 13 residues long. CDR3 bases: TGTGCCAGCCGGGACCCGGGGCGAGATACGCAGTATTTT. Its translation is CASRDPGRDTQYF.

The rearrangement joins TRBV4-2 to TRBJ1-1; 11 nucleotides agree with TRBD1. Trimming cost V 1 base and J 3 bases; bases outside gene matches: 1. CDR1 is LGHNA, CDR2 YNFKEQ, per germline. The CDR3 has 15 amino acids. The CDR3 is CASSQVGQGDTEAFF. CDR3 sequence (DNA): TGTGCCAGCAGCCAAGTGGGACAGGGGGACACTGAAGCTTTCTTT.

Within the sample, this clonotype is medium-sized (0.01 to 0.1%). This chain joins TRBV6-2 or TRBV6-3 and TRBJ2-3; weak D call: TRBD2 (5 bases). The CDR3 has 13 residues. Germline CDR1 is MNHEY and CDR2 is SVGEGT. Trimming left V 7 bases short and J 2 bases short, with 10 bases between. CDR3 sequence reads: CASTPGDTDTQYF. Written as DNA, the CDR3 is TGTGCCAGCACCCCCGGGGACACAGATACGCAGTATTTT.

The chain's CDR3 is CSASFINEKLFF. The CDR3 bases are TGCAGTGCAAGCTTCATTAATGAAAAACTGTTTTTT. The chain is built from TRBV20-1 and TRBJ1-4; D is undetermined. The CDR3 is 12 residues long. Trimming removed 6 bases from V and 4 bases from J, with 9 bases in between. Germline CDR1 and CDR2: DFQATT and SNEGSKA (reference sequence).

This chain links TRBV7-9 with TRBJ1-4; 12 bases agree with TRBD1. Germline V gene data show CDR1 as SEHNR and CDR2 as FQNEAQ (reference sequence). Trimming removed 5 bases from V and 6 bases from J; junction bases left unmatched: 13. The CDR3 covers 18 residues. CDR3 coding DNA: TGTGCCAGCAGCGCCCCGTTAGGGACAGGGGGCCGGTATGAAAAACTGTTTTTT. Amino acid sequence: CASSAPLGTGGRYEKLFF.

This clonotype was counted once. The chain joins TRBV6-1 to TRBJ1-6; D is unresolved. With 7 bases removed from V and 0 bases from J, the gap between germline ends came to 16 bases. CDR1 is MNHNS and CDR2 is SASEGT in the germline V gene. CDR3 length equals 17 residues. The CDR3 region is CASKEGRPSSYNSPLHF. The DNA for the CDR3 is TGTGCCAGCAAAGAAGGCAGACCCAGCTCCTATAATTCACCCCTCCACTTT.

The chain carries TRBV6-2 or TRBV6-3 and TRBJ2-2; a possible D gene is TRBD2 (5 bases). Trimming cost V 0 bases and J 0 bases, with 8 bases left between them. CDR1 MNHEY and CDR2 SVGEGT come from the germline V gene. The CDR3 consists of 16 residues. CDR3 region: CASSYSNGANTGELFF. The CDR3, as DNA: TGTGCCAGCAGTTACTCGAACGGGGCGAACACCGGGGAGCTGTTTTTT.